A single sample is the source of the 25 T cell receptor beta chains below, sequenced in a study of OX40 agonist ivuxolimab in advanced cancers. Generated by immunoSEQ multiplex PCR, the TCRdb table keeps only in-frame clones and is missing some. The sample consists of 74,000 or so clones, about 88% of them appearing once. The sample was CD4+ or CD8+ T cells sorted from blood, taken in a trial of the OX40 agonist ivuxolimab. Source of these receptors: an adult with an advanced solid tumor such as melanoma, head and neck, liver or kidney cancer.

The chain links TRBV4-1 to TRBJ1-6; 8 bases are shared with TRBD1. The CDR3 is made up of 18 amino acids. The J segment lost 0 bases and the V segment lost 4 bases, leaving 8 bases of the junction unmatched. Germline CDR1 is MGHRA and CDR2 is YSYEKL. CDR3 sequence (DNA): TGCGCCAGCAGCCGCTCGGGACAGGTTCGCTCCTATAATTCACCCCTCCACTTT. Amino acids: CASSRSGQVRSYNSPLHF.

The chain combines TRBV5-4 with TRBJ2-4; D uncertain. Germline values: CDR1 SGHNT, CDR2 YYREEE (reference sequence). The CDR3 contains 14 residues. The V gene lost 3 bases and the J gene lost 1 base, with 8 bases spanning the gap. The CDR3 protein is CASSSRGAKNIQYF. CDR3 DNA sequence: TGTGCCAGCAGCTCCAGAGGTGCCAAAAACATTCAGTACTTC. Supplemented by reference TRBV5-4 and TRBJ2-4, the full variable domain reads ETGVTQSPTHLIKTRGQQVTLRCSSQSGHNTVSWYQQALGQGPQFIFQYYREEENGRGNFPPRFSGLQFPNYSSELNVNALELDDSALYLCASSSRGAKNIQYFGAGTRLSVL.

Only a few counts were recorded for this clone. V usage is TRBV30 and J usage is TRBJ2-3, with D unresolved. Germline values: CDR1 GTSNPN, CDR2 SVGIG (reference sequence). V gave up 4 bases and J gave up 2 bases, with 13 bases separating them. This CDR3 contains 14 residues. The CDR3 loop reads CAWKGLVATDTQYF. CDR3 DNA sequence: TGTGCCTGGAAAGGTCTCGTAGCCACAGATACGCAGTATTTT.

This chain joins TRBV5-1 and TRBJ2-7, with 7 bases lining up with TRBD2. Trimming removed 0 bases from V and 4 bases from J; junction bases left unmatched: 7. CDR3 size: 15 residues. Per germline, CDR1 SGHRS and CDR2 YFSETQ. CDR3 protein: CASSLDASGMYEQYF. The DNA of the CDR3 is TGCGCCAGCAGCTTGGATGCTAGCGGCATGTACGAGCAGTACTTC.

This chain connects TRBV28 to TRBJ2-7; TRBD1 agrees at 7 bases. V shed 10 bases, J shed 3 bases, and the junction held 12 bases outside the gene matches. Germline V gene sequence: CDR1 MDHEN, CDR2 SYDVKM. The length of the CDR3 is 14 residues. CDR3 sequence: CATSGTAVIYEQYF. In DNA form, the CDR3 reads TGTGCCACGTCCGGGACAGCCGTTATCTACGAGCAGTACTTC.

The V and J genes are TRBV10-3 and TRBJ2-7; 14 positions agree with TRBD2. CDR1 and CDR2 (germline): ENHRY, SYGVKD. The trim removed 2 bases at V and 7 bases at J, leaving 4 bases unmatched. This CDR3 is 15 amino acids long. This chain's CDR3 is CAISEPRLAGGEQYF. For the CDR3, the DNA is TGTGCCATCAGTGAGCCTAGACTAGCGGGGGGGGAGCAGTACTTC.

The chain links TRBV7-9 to TRBJ1-1, with 8 bases lining up with TRBD1. This CDR3 spans 15 amino acids. With V trimmed by 4 bases and J by 2 bases, 6 bases remained unmatched. CDR1 SEHNR and CDR2 FQNEAQ come from the germline V gene (reference sequence). CDR3 DNA sequence: TGTGCCAGCAGCTCATGGGGGACAGGCAACACTGAAGCTTTCTTT. It encodes CASSSWGTGNTEAFF.

This clone was found once. The J gene is TRBJ1-5, the V gene TRBV11-2, with D perhaps TRBD1 (5 bases). The CDR3 has 14 residues. Germline-derived CDR1 and CDR2 are SGHAT and FQNNGV. V lost 5 bases to trimming and J lost 6 bases, with 14 bases between them. CDR3 sequence: CASSPGTPGQPQHF. CDR3 sequence (DNA): TGTGCCAGCAGCCCTGGGACCCCGGGTCAGCCCCAGCATTTT.

The chain has TRBV19 and TRBJ1-1, with D tentatively TRBD1 (5 bases). V lost 5 bases to trimming and J lost 1 base, with 17 bases between them. The CDR3 has 16 amino acids. Germline V gives CDR1 LNHDA, CDR2 SQIVND (reference sequence). In nucleotides, the CDR3 is TGTGCCAGTAGTGACAGATTTAGGGGTGGGAACACTGAAGCTTTCTTT. This gives the protein CASSDRFRGGNTEAFF.

The chain uses TRBV10-3 and TRBJ2-5, with D perhaps matching TRBD2 (5 bases). Trimming stripped 2 bases from V and 5 bases from J, with 15 bases between. The CDR3 totals 15 residues. The germline gives CDR1 ENHRY, CDR2 SYGVKD. For the CDR3, the DNA is TGTGCCATCAGTGAGCCTGAGGCGGGTCGGGAGACCCAGTACTTC. Its protein is CAISEPEAGRETQYF.

The V and J genes are TRBV7-3 and TRBJ2-3; the D gene is possibly TRBD1 (5 bases). The CDR3 consists of 11 residues. The V gene lost 5 bases and the J gene lost 8 bases, with 8 bases spanning the gap. The V gene's germline CDR1 is SGHTA and CDR2 FQGTGA. This CDR3 reads CASSLDSTQYF. CDR3 DNA sequence: TGTGCCAGCAGCCTCGACAGTACGCAGTATTTT.

The chain recombines TRBV5-1 with TRBJ2-5; D is possibly TRBD1 (5 bases). This CDR3 is built from 13 residues. The V gene lost 3 bases and the J gene lost 4 bases, with 10 bases spanning the gap. Germline CDR1 is SGHRS and CDR2 is YFSETQ. CDR3 nucleotides: TGCGCCAGCAGCTCCCAGGGTGGAGAGACCCAGTACTTC. As protein: CASSSQGGETQYF.

The chain couples TRBV5-8 to TRBJ1-1; D remains unclear. The CDR3 length is 14 residues. V was trimmed by 5 bases and J by 0 bases, leaving 11 bases between them. The germline V gene encodes CDR1 SGHTS and CDR2 YDEGEE. Here the CDR3 reads CASRLGPMNTEAFF. The DNA for the CDR3 is TGTGCCAGCAGGCTTGGACCGATGAACACTGAAGCTTTCTTT.

The chain joins TRBV6-6 to TRBJ1-5, with D perhaps TRBD1 (6 bases). Trimming shortened V by 7 bases and J by 4 bases, and 17 bases separated the two germline ends. The CDR3 contains 15 residues. Germline V CDR1 and CDR2: MNHNY, SVGAGI (reference sequence). The CDR3 coding sequence is TGTGCCAGCACCGACGGACAGCCCCTTAATCAGCCCCAGCATTTT. Its translation: CASTDGQPLNQPQHF.

The chain uses TRBV30 and TRBJ2-4, with TRBD2 identical over 9 bases. From germline, CDR1 is GTSNPN and CDR2 SVGIG (reference sequence). The CDR3 runs to 13 residues. Unmatched junction bases numbered 6, after V lost 4 bases and J lost 8 bases. CDR3 in DNA: TGTGCCTGGAATGCGGGAGGGCCCCACATTCAGTACTTC. This codes for CAWNAGGPHIQYF.

The chain is built from TRBV7-3 and TRBJ2-5; weak D call: TRBD1 (8 bases). The CDR3 is made up of 14 amino acids. The V end lost 4 bases, the J end lost 2 bases, and 11 bases lay between the germline ends. CDR1 and CDR2 from the germline V gene are SGHTA and FQGTGA. The CDR3 here is CASSYRGGQETQYF. DNA of the CDR3: TGTGCCAGCAGCTACAGGGGGGGTCAAGAGACCCAGTACTTC.

The V call is TRBV4-3, the J call TRBJ1-1; D uncertain. V was pared by 3 bases and J by 2 bases, with 10 bases between. Per germline, CDR1 LGHNA and CDR2 YSLEER. This CDR3 is 14 amino acids long. The CDR3 DNA follows: TGCGCCAGCAGCCACACCGGCCTCAACACTGAAGCTTTCTTT. It translates to CASSHTGLNTEAFF.

The rearrangement links TRBV6-5 to TRBJ2-5, with 7 nucleotides matching TRBD2. With 2 bases clipped from V and 7 bases from J, the junction kept 4 bases outside the gene matches. This CDR3 region has 13 residues. Germline V gene sequence: CDR1 MNHEY, CDR2 SVGAGI. The CDR3 here is CASSYQERGTQYF. The CDR3 DNA reads as TGTGCCAGCAGTTACCAAGAGCGGGGGACCCAGTACTTC.

The V call is TRBV18, the J call TRBJ1-1, with TRBD1 as a possible D gene (6 bases). Germline V gene lookup returns CDR1 KGHSH and CDR2 LQKENI. V was trimmed by 6 bases and J by 1 base, leaving 12 bases between them. This CDR3 has 14 amino acids. The CDR3 sequence is CASSQQGSNTEAFF. For the CDR3, the DNA is TGTGCCAGCTCCCAACAGGGCTCGAACACTGAAGCTTTCTTT. Together with reference TRBV18 and TRBJ1-1, the CDR3 gives the full variable domain: NAGVMQNPRHLVRRRGQEARLRCSPMKGHSHVYWYRQLPEEGLKFMVYLQKENIIDESGMPKERFSAEFPKEGPSILRIQQVVRGDSAAYFCASSQQGSNTEAFFGQGTRLTVV.

The chain combines TRBV30 with TRBJ2-1; 8 positions agree with TRBD2. Per the germline V gene, CDR1 is GTSNPN and CDR2 is SVGIG (reference sequence). V gave up 3 bases and J gave up 8 bases; unmatched junction bases: 9. The CDR3 has 14 residues. The DNA of the CDR3 is TGTGCCTGGAGGGGACTAGATAGGATCGATGAGCAGTTCTTC. Translating gives CAWRGLDRIDEQFF. The whole variable domain, remainder taken from reference TRBV30 and TRBJ2-1, is SQTIHQWPATLVQPVGSPLSLECTVEGTSNPNLYWYRQAAGRGLQLLFYSVGIGQISSEVPQNLSASRPQDRQFILSSKKLLLSDSGFYLCAWRGLDRIDEQFFGPGTRLTVL.

This CDR3 is CASSIVLAGSYEQYF. As DNA, the CDR3 is TGTGCCAGTAGTATAGTTCTAGCGGGCTCCTACGAGCAGTACTTC. The chain combines TRBV19 with TRBJ2-7; 8 nucleotides line up with TRBD2. From germline, CDR1 is LNHDA and CDR2 SQIVND (reference sequence). This CDR3 region has 15 residues. J was trimmed by 0 bases and V by 1 base; bases with no gene match: 2.

The gene calls are TRBV6-5 and TRBJ2-7; no definite D call. V was shortened by 10 bases and J by 2 bases, with 9 bases between the two germline ends. This CDR3 has 11 residues. CDR1 MNHEY and CDR2 SVGAGI come from the germline V gene. The DNA of the CDR3 is TGTGCCACGAACGGAGCCTACGAGCAGTACTTC. It yields the protein CATNGAYEQYF.

This clone was seen only once. V and J are TRBV11-3 and TRBJ2-6; D is ambiguous. With 5 bases removed from V and 3 bases from J, the gap between germline ends came to 8 bases. The CDR3 covers 14 residues. CDR1 is SGHNT and CDR2 is YENEEA in the germline V gene. CDR3 residues: CASSEADGANVLTF. Written as DNA, the CDR3 is TGTGCCAGCAGCGAGGCGGATGGGGCCAACGTCCTGACTTTC.

This clone was seen only a few times. The same CDR3 arises from other DNA sequences in this sample as well. The V gene is TRBV14, the J gene TRBJ1-3; D is possibly TRBD1 (5 bases). The CDR3 totals 16 residues. V lost 2 bases and J lost 0, with 11 bases in between. CDR1 and CDR2 (germline): SGHDN, FVKESK. CDR3 protein: CASSQLGVISGNTIYF. The CDR3, as DNA: TGTGCCAGCAGCCAATTAGGGGTGATCTCTGGAAACACCATATATTTT.

The CDR3 nucleotides read TGTGCCAGCTCACCAGGGACAGGGGTTCAAGAGACCCAGTACTTC. Its translation: CASSPGTGVQETQYF. The chain couples TRBV18 to TRBJ2-5; 10 positions match TRBD1. The germline V gene encodes CDR1 KGHSH and CDR2 LQKENI. V trimming: 2 bases; J trimming: 2 bases; junction bases outside the gene matches: 2. The CDR3 length is 15 residues.